The clone carrying this TCR beta chain was seen at least ten times. These data belong to a study of T cells in Graves' hyperthyroidism and ophthalmopathy. Authors of the study amplified TCR beta CDR3 regions from RNA transcripts. An initial round of RT-PCR targeting the TCR CDR3 relied on the HTBI primer set. TCRdb re-called the multiplex PCR reads with MiXCR, one entry per CDR3 protein. The table has around 480,000 distinct CDR3 sequences, approximately 15% seen once. Each diagnosis was grounded in clinical symptoms, serum thyroxine and TRAb, thyroid ultrasound, and orbital computed tomography. The clonotype was recovered from a young woman with Graves' hyperthyroidism. Sample: blood.

The CDR3 region is CASSTGLSPDTQYF. In DNA form, the CDR3 reads TGTGCCAGTAGTACGGGACTCTCGCCAGATACGCAGTATTTT. This sequence joins TRBV19 and TRBJ2-3; the D gene is possibly TRBD2 (6 bases). There are 14 residues in the CDR3. The germline gives CDR1 LNHDA, CDR2 SQIVND (reference sequence). Trimming left V 4 bases short and J 4 bases short, with 12 bases between.